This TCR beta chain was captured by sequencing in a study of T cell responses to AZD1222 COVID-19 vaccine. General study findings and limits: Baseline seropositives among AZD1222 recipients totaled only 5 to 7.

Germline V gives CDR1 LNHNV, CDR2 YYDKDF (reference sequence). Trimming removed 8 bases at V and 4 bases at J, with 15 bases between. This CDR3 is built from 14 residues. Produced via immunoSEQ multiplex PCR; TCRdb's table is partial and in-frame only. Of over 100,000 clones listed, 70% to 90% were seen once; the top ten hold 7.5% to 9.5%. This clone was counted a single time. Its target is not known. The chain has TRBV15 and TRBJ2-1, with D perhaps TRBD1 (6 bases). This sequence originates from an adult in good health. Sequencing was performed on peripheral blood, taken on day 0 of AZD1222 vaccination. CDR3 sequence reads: CATHPGQRYNEQFF. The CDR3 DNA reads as TGTGCCACCCATCCGGGACAAAGATACAATGAGCAGTTCTTC.